A single sample is the source of the 32 T cell receptor beta chains below, sequenced in a study of blood T cell repertoires in COVID-19 (dated by TCRdb to about 2020). Library preparation was by the immunoSEQ multiplex PCR assay. This is the immuneACCESS table as TCRdb keeps it, with only in-frame sequences that have V and J called. A part of the clones is gone; compared with another copy, unresolved V genes explain less than half, and the rest is unexplained. This sample holds 55,000 to 85,000 clones; roughly 80% were observed only once. The ten largest account for 0.83% of the sample. The sequenced material came from peripheral blood. The receptors were sampled from a woman aged 70 to 79 with acute or convalescent COVID-19.

The gene calls are TRBV9 and TRBJ2-5, with 14 bases fitting TRBD2. CDR1 and CDR2 from the germline V gene are SGDLS and YYNGEE. Trimming at V came to 4 bases and at J to 1 base, leaving 3 bases not matched to a gene. The CDR3 loop spans 16 amino acids. The CDR3 loop reads CASSPGLAGGQETQYF. In DNA, the CDR3 is TGTGCCAGCAGCCCAGGACTAGCGGGAGGCCAAGAGACCCAGTACTTC.

The V and J genes are TRBV10-3 and TRBJ1-6; D is unresolved. This CDR3 has 13 amino acids. V was cut by 8 bases and J by 0 bases, with 5 bases left in between. Germline loops: CDR1 ENHRY, CDR2 SYGVKD. CDR3 in amino acids: CAIGSSYNSPLHF. In DNA, the CDR3 is TGTGCCATCGGGAGCTCCTATAATTCACCCCTCCACTTT.

The chain has TRBV5-1 and TRBJ1-1; 10 nucleotides agree with TRBD1. CDR3 length: 16 residues. Looked up from germline, CDR1 is SGHRS and CDR2 is YFSETQ. The J segment lost 5 bases and the V segment lost 3 bases, leaving 10 bases of the junction unmatched. The CDR3 nucleotides read TGCGCCAGCAGCTCGAGCGGGGACAGGGGAGGAACTGAAGCTTTCTTT. It yields the protein CASSSSGDRGGTEAFF.

J is TRBJ2-5 and V is TRBV28, with 10 positions matching TRBD1. CDR1 MDHEN and CDR2 SYDVKM come from the germline V gene. The CDR3 sequence is 14 residues long. J gave up 5 bases and V 10 bases, and 10 bases lay outside the gene matches. The CDR3 DNA is TGTGCCACAACCCCGGACAGGGGGTTGGAGACCCAGTACTTC. Translated: CATTPDRGLETQYF.

This clone was recorded once. The V gene is TRBV5-1, the J gene TRBJ1-2; D gene uncertain. V lost 0 bases, J lost 8 bases, and 11 bases lay in between. Germline CDR1 is SGHRS and CDR2 is YFSETQ. The CDR3 extends over 13 amino acids. Here the CDR3 reads CASSLAQDSGYTF. As DNA, the CDR3 is TGCGCCAGCAGCTTGGCCCAGGACTCGGGCTACACCTTC. The full variable domain, completed using reference TRBV5-1 and TRBJ1-2, is KAGVTQTPRYLIKTRGQQVTLSCSPISGHRSVSWYQQTPGQGLQFLFEYFSETQRNKGNFPGRFSGRQFSNSRSEMNVSTLELGDSALYLCASSLAQDSGYTFGSGTRLTVV.

This clone was picked up a small number of times. The rearrangement joins TRBV27 to TRBJ2-1; 14 nucleotides align to TRBD2. Trimming at V came to 5 bases and at J to 7 bases, leaving 7 bases not matched to a gene. This CDR3 has 16 residues. CDR1 is MNHEY, CDR2 SMNVEV, per germline (reference sequence). The CDR3: CASSIRLAGGRNEQFF. CDR3 nucleotide sequence: TGTGCCAGCAGTATTCGACTAGCGGGGGGGCGGAATGAGCAGTTCTTC.

The chain couples TRBV30 to TRBJ2-7; 10 bases match TRBD2. Germline V gene data show CDR1 as GTSNPN and CDR2 as SVGIG (reference sequence). After removal of 0 bases from V and 4 bases from J, the junction contained 6 bases not matched to a gene. The CDR3 has 15 residues. CDR3 in amino acids: CAWSVGLAEIYEQYF. The CDR3 DNA reads TGTGCCTGGAGTGTAGGACTAGCGGAAATATACGAGCAGTACTTC.

The sample holds a few counts of this clone. V is TRBV2 and J is TRBJ2-2; 8 positions agree with TRBD2. The CDR3 is made up of 15 amino acids. The junction had 10 bases not matched to a gene; V was cut back by 7 bases and J by 6 bases. Germline assignment: CDR1 SNHLY and CDR2 FYNNEI. This CDR3 reads CASKTGTSMSGELFF. The CDR3 DNA reads as TGTGCCAGCAAGACCGGGACTAGTATGTCCGGGGAGCTGTTTTTT. The full variable domain, completed using reference TRBV2 and TRBJ2-2, is EPEVTQTPSHQVTQMGQEVILRCVPISNHLYFYWYRQILGQKVEFLVSFYNNEISEKSEIFDDQFSVERPDGSNFTLKIRSTKLEDSAMYFCASKTGTSMSGELFFGEGSRLTVL.

This clone was counted only a few times. The chain recombines TRBV5-6 with TRBJ2-1; the D gene is possibly TRBD1 (6 bases). In germline, CDR1 is SGHDT, CDR2 YYEEEE. The CDR3 contains 16 residues. V was cut by 4 bases and J by 5 bases, with 19 bases left in between. The CDR3 is CASSPGTGSPHNEQFF. The CDR3 DNA reads as TGTGCCAGCAGCCCAGGCACAGGGTCCCCCCACAATGAGCAGTTCTTC.

V usage is TRBV28 and J usage is TRBJ2-7; D is undetermined. Trimming removed 6 bases at V and 3 bases at J, with 3 bases between. This CDR3 spans 10 amino acids. The germline gives CDR1 MDHEN, CDR2 SYDVKM. The CDR3 protein is CASSHYEQYF. The CDR3 DNA is TGTGCCAGCAGCCACTACGAGCAGTACTTC.

The chain carries TRBV7-9 and TRBJ2-3, with 9 bases fitting TRBD1. The trim removed 1 base at V and 11 bases at J, leaving 4 bases unmatched. Germline lookup yields CDR1 SEHNR and CDR2 FQNEAQ (reference sequence). The CDR3 consists of 13 residues. The DNA for the CDR3 is TGTGCCAGCAGCTTAGACAGGGGGCAAGGGCAGTATTTT. Translation: CASSLDRGQGQYF.

CDR3 in amino acids: CAWVQGADTQYF. The CDR3 nucleotides read TGTGCCTGGGTTCAGGGGGCGGATACGCAGTATTTT. The rearrangement uses TRBV30 and TRBJ2-3; 8 bases line up with TRBD1. This CDR3 has 12 amino acids. Germline lookup yields CDR1 GTSNPN and CDR2 SVGIG (reference sequence). The V and J ends lost 5 bases and 6 bases, in that order; junction bases with no gene match: 4. The whole variable domain, remainder taken from reference TRBV30 and TRBJ2-3, is SQTIHQWPATLVQPVGSPLSLECTVEGTSNPNLYWYRQAAGRGLQLLFYSVGIGQISSEVPQNLSASRPQDRQFILSSKKLLLSDSGFYLCAWVQGADTQYFGPGTRLTVL.

This chain joins TRBV12-3 or TRBV12-4 and TRBJ1-2; no definite D call. Trimming removed 7 bases from V and 7 bases from J, with 16 bases in between. The CDR3 sequence is 13 residues long. The CDR3 is CASTAGMEGGYTF. The CDR3 nucleotides read TGTGCCAGCACGGCCGGGATGGAGGGTGGCTACACCTTC.

The chain employs TRBV20-1 and TRBJ2-3; 8 bases fit TRBD1. The CDR3 contains 16 residues. Trimming removed 3 bases from V and 5 bases from J; junction bases left unmatched: 13. Germline V CDR1 and CDR2: DFQATT, SNEGSKA (reference sequence). CDR3 sequence (DNA): TGCAGTGCTAGTGCAGGGGGCTACCCCACCAAAGATACGCAGTATTTT. As protein: CSASAGGYPTKDTQYF.

This chain links TRBV16 with TRBJ1-2, with unresolved D. Per germline, CDR1 KGHSY and CDR2 FQNENV. This CDR3 is 14 amino acids long. Trimming removed 4 bases from V and 2 bases from J, with 11 bases in between. Here the CDR3 DNA reads TGTGCCAGCAGCCGGGCCTCAAAGAACTATGGCTACACCTTC. Translating it yields CASSRASKNYGYTF.

The V call is TRBV30, the J call TRBJ2-6; 7 nucleotides match TRBD1. The CDR3 is 19 amino acids. Germline assignment: CDR1 GTSNPN and CDR2 SVGIG (reference sequence). The trim removed 0 bases at V and 0 bases at J, leaving 11 bases unmatched. CDR3 region: CAWSVRGQHSASGANVLTF. DNA of the CDR3: TGTGCCTGGAGTGTAAGGGGACAGCATTCAGCCTCTGGGGCCAACGTCCTGACTTTC.

The gene calls are TRBV5-8 and TRBJ1-2; D might be TRBD1 (6 bases). This CDR3 has 16 amino acids. Trimming cost V 5 bases and J 0 bases, with 17 bases left between them. Germline lookup yields CDR1 SGHTS and CDR2 YDEGEE. The CDR3 nucleotides are TGTGCCAGCAGTTTCATGACAGGCCGAGCTAACTATGGCTACACCTTC. Translated: CASSFMTGRANYGYTF.

This rearrangement joins TRBV28 to TRBJ1-1, with a tentative D call TRBD1 (5 bases). Looked up from germline, CDR1 is MDHEN and CDR2 is SYDVKM. V lost 7 bases, J lost 5 bases, and 20 bases lay in between. The CDR3 consists of 15 residues. The CDR3 is CASTKTGGEKTEAFF. DNA of the CDR3: TGTGCCAGCACCAAAACGGGGGGGGAGAAGACTGAAGCTTTCTTT.

With regard to this clone: A junction end diverges from the germline sequence, so it may reflect a read error. The rearrangement joins TRBV7-2 to TRBJ2-7; 12 bases are a match to TRBD2. The CDR3 loop spans 13 amino acids. Germline V lookup: CDR1 SGHTA, CDR2 FQGNSA. As DNA, the CDR3 is TGTGCCAGCAGCCTAGCGGGAGGGTACGAGCAGTACTTC. Translation: CASSLAGGYEQYF.

The chain uses TRBV5-5 and TRBJ1-2; TRBD1 might be the D (5 bases). Deletions cut 4 bases from V and 2 bases from J, with 18 bases between. Per germline, CDR1 SGHKS and CDR2 YYEKEE (reference sequence). The CDR3 is 16 residues long. The CDR3 sequence: CASSHYTQGSNYGYTF. The CDR3 DNA sequence: TGTGCCAGCAGCCATTACACCCAGGGATCCAACTATGGCTACACCTTC.

The chain uses TRBV4-1 and TRBJ1-2; TRBD1 might be the D (5 bases). V was pared by 0 bases and J by 0 bases, with 20 bases between. CDR1 and CDR2 from the germline V gene are MGHRA and YSYEKL. The CDR3 sequence is 19 residues long. This chain's CDR3 is CASSQEETTQGNPNYGYTF. The CDR3 region has the DNA TGCGCCAGCAGCCAAGAAGAGACCACCCAGGGAAATCCTAACTATGGCTACACCTTC.

J is TRBJ2-5 and V is TRBV3-1 (or the pseudogene TRBV3-2); possible D gene TRBD1, 6 bases. The V gene's germline CDR1 is LGHDT and CDR2 YNNKEL (reference sequence). With 7 bases removed from V and 1 base from J, the gap between germline ends came to 10 bases. This CDR3 region has 13 residues. CDR3: CASTPTGQETQYF. The CDR3 nucleotides are TGTGCCAGCACCCCGACAGGCCAAGAGACCCAGTACTTC.

This clone was counted a few times. V gene TRBV7-9 combines with J gene TRBJ2-7; TRBD1 agrees at 7 bases. In germline, CDR1 is SEHNR, CDR2 FQNEAQ (reference sequence). CDR3 length equals 15 residues. J lost 7 bases, V lost 7 bases, and 16 bases had no gene match. The CDR3 nucleotides are TGTGCCAGCAACCCACCGGGACAGATATCTCGGGAGCAGTACTTC. Translating gives CASNPPGQISREQYF.

The chain carries TRBV6-5 and TRBJ2-3; 9 bases fit TRBD2. With 5 bases clipped from V and 0 bases from J, the junction kept 3 bases outside the gene matches. Germline V gene lookup returns CDR1 MNHEY and CDR2 SVGAGI. The CDR3 covers 15 residues. The CDR3 sequence is CASSKTSGSTDTQYF. The DNA of the CDR3 is TGTGCCAGCAGTAAGACTAGCGGAAGCACAGATACGCAGTATTTT.

Written as DNA, the CDR3 is TGTGCCAGCAGTTACCAAGGACAGGGGGCCATGAACACTGAAGCTTTCTTT. Translating gives CASSYQGQGAMNTEAFF. The chain couples TRBV6-2 or TRBV6-3 to TRBJ1-1; 11 positions match TRBD1. Germline lookup yields CDR1 MNHEY and CDR2 SVGEGT. With 2 bases clipped from V and 0 bases from J, the junction kept 5 bases outside the gene matches. CDR3 length: 17 amino acids.

This chain joins TRBV4-1 and TRBJ1-4, with a tentative D call TRBD1 (6 bases). V lost 0 bases to trimming and J lost 8 bases, with 19 bases between them. The CDR3 has 17 residues. CDR1 and CDR2 (germline): MGHRA, YSYEKL. This CDR3 is CASSQERAGAAHEKLFF. The CDR3 DNA sequence: TGCGCCAGCAGCCAAGAACGGGCGGGGGCGGCCCACGAAAAACTGTTTTTT.

This clone was recorded a few times. The J gene is TRBJ2-7, the V gene TRBV6-5, with TRBD2 matching over 10 bases. The CDR3 spans 14 residues. CDR1 and CDR2 (germline): MNHEY, SVGAGI. V shed 6 bases and J 2 bases; nucleotides not matched to a gene: 4. The CDR3 spells CASRASGSPYEQYF. The CDR3 nucleotides are TGTGCCAGCAGGGCTAGCGGGAGCCCCTACGAGCAGTACTTC.

This chain connects TRBV5-1 to TRBJ2-3; 13 bases are a match to TRBD2. This CDR3 region has 17 residues. The germline CDR1 and CDR2 sequences are SGHRS and YFSETQ. V lost 0 bases, J lost 6 bases, and 7 bases stayed unmatched. Written as DNA, the CDR3 is TGCGCCAGCAGCTTGGAGGGACTAGCGGGGAGCGTGGATACGCAGTATTTT. Amino acids: CASSLEGLAGSVDTQYF.

The chain links TRBV10-1 to TRBJ1-5, with a possible D match to TRBD1 (6 bases). V lost 7 bases and J lost 5, with 9 bases in between. This CDR3 is 12 amino acids long. Germline V gene sequence: CDR1 WNHNN, CDR2 SYGVQD (reference sequence). In DNA form, the CDR3 reads TGCGCCAGCAAAGGGGGGGATCAGCCCCAGCATTTT. The encoded protein is CASKGGDQPQHF.

The V and J genes are TRBV9 and TRBJ2-1; D possibly corresponds to TRBD2 (5 bases). The CDR3 totals 15 residues. Germline values: CDR1 SGDLS, CDR2 YYNGEE. Trimming shortened V by 0 bases and J by 8 bases, and 15 bases separated the two germline ends. CDR3 sequence (DNA): TGTGCCAGCAGCGTAGGGTACTTCAACGGGGATGAGCAGTTCTTC. This codes for CASSVGYFNGDEQFF.

The V and J genes are TRBV2 and TRBJ1-5, with D uncertain. Between the trimmed V and J ends, which lost 8 bases and 4 bases, there was a span of 9 bases. The germline gives CDR1 SNHLY, CDR2 FYNNEI. The CDR3 runs 12 residues. The CDR3 protein is CASGPFNQPQHF. The CDR3, as DNA: TGTGCCAGCGGCCCCTTTAATCAGCCCCAGCATTTT.

This clone was seen just once. The genes are TRBV18 and TRBJ2-6; 9 nucleotides match TRBD1. CDR3 length: 17 amino acids. Germline V gene sequence: CDR1 KGHSH, CDR2 LQKENI. The V gene end was trimmed by 5 bases and the J gene end by 9 bases; junction bases not matched to a gene: 14. The CDR3 region has the DNA TGTGCCAGCTCATCTGGGACAGGGACCCCCACCAGCAACGTCCTGACTTTC. Its translation: CASSSGTGTPTSNVLTF.